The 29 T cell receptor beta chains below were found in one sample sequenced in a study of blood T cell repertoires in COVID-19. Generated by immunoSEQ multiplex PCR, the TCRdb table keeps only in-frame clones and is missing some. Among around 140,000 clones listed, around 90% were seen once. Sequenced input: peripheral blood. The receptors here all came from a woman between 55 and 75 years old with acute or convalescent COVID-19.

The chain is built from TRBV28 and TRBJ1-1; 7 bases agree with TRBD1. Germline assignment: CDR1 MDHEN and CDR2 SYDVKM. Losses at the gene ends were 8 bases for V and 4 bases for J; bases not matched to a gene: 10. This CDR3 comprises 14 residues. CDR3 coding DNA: TGTGCCAGCTATCCCGGGACAGCCCCCACTGAAGCTTTCTTT. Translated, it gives CASYPGTAPTEAFF. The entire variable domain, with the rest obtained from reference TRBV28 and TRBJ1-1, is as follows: DVKVTQSSRYLVKRTGEKVFLECVQDMDHENMFWYRQDPGLGLRLIYFSYDVKMKEKGDIPEGYSVSREKKERFSLILESASTNQTSMYLCASYPGTAPTEAFFGQGTRLTVV.

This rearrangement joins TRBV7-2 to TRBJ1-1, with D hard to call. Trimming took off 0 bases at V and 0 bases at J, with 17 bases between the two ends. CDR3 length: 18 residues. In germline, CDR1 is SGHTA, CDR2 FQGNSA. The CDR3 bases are TGTGCCAGCAGCTTAGCGCTAAAGGCGGGGAGGTTGAACACTGAAGCTTTCTTT. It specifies CASSLALKAGRLNTEAFF.

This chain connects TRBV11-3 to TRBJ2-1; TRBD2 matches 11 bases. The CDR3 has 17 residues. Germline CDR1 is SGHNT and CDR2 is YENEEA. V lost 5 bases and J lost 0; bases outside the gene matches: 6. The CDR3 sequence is CASSPGTSGPSYNEQFF. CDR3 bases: TGTGCCAGCAGCCCCGGGACTAGCGGACCCTCCTACAATGAGCAGTTCTTC.

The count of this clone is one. The chain's CDR3 is CASTGELYGYTF. In DNA, the CDR3 is TGTGCCAGCACTGGTGAACTCTATGGCTACACCTTC. This chain uses TRBV9 with TRBJ1-2; D is ambiguous. Germline V gene sequence: CDR1 SGDLS, CDR2 YYNGEE. CDR3 length equals 12 residues. The germline V and J ends were trimmed by 6 bases and 4 bases, with 10 bases remaining between them.

The CDR3 DNA sequence: TGTGCCTGGAGTGTACACACAGGGCGAACTGAAGCTTTCTTT. This sequence encodes CAWSVHTGRTEAFF. The V call is TRBV30, the J call TRBJ1-1; possible D gene TRBD1, 6 bases. In germline, CDR1 is GTSNPN, CDR2 SVGIG (reference sequence). The CDR3 is 14 residues long. The ends were cut back, 0 bases at V and 5 bases at J, with 13 bases in the middle.

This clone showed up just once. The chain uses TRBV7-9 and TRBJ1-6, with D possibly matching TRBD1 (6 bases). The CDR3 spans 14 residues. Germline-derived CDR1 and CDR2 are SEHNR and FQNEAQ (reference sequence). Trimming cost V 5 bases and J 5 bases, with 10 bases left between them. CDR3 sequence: CASSPGQHNSPLHF. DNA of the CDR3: TGTGCCAGCAGCCCGGGACAACATAATTCACCCCTCCACTTT.

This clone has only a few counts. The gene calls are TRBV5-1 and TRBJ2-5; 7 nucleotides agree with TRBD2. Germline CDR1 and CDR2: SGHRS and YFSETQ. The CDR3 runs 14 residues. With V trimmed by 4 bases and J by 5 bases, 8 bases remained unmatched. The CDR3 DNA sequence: TGCGCCAGCAGCCCTCAAACTAGCGCGGAGACCCAGTACTTC. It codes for CASSPQTSAETQYF.

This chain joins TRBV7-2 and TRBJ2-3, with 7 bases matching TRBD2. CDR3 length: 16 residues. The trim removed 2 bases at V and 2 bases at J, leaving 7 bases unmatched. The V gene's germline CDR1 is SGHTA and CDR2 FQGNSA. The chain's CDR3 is CASSLHPSGVTDTQYF. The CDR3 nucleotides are TGTGCCAGCAGCTTACACCCTAGCGGAGTCACAGATACGCAGTATTTT.

CDR3 DNA sequence: TGTGCCAGTAGTATACCAGGGGGCAAGTCGGCTGGGGAGCTGTTTTTT. It encodes CASSIPGGKSAGELFF. The V gene is TRBV19, the J gene TRBJ2-2, with TRBD1 identical over 8 bases. V shed 2 bases and J 8 bases; nucleotides not matched to a gene: 10. This CDR3 is 16 amino acids long. Per germline, CDR1 LNHDA and CDR2 SQIVND (reference sequence).

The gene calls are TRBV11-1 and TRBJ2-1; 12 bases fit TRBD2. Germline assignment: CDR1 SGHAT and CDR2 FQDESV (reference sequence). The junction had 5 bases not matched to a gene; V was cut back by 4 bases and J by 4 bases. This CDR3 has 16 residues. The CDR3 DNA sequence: TGTGCCAGCAGCTCCCGACTAGCGGGGGAATACAATGAGCAGTTCTTC. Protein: CASSSRLAGEYNEQFF.

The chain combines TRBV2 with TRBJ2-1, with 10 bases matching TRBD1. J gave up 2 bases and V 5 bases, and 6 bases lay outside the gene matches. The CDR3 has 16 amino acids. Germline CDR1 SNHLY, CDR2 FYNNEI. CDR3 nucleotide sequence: TGTGCCAGCAGTCCCTATGGACAGGGGGCCTACAATGAGCAGTTCTTC. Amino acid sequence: CASSPYGQGAYNEQFF.

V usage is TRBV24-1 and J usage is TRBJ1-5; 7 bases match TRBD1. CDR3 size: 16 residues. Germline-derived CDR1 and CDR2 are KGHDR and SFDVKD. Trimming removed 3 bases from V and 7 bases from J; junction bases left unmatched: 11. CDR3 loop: CATSDPKTGVGQPQHF. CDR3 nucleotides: TGTGCCACCAGTGATCCGAAAACAGGGGTAGGGCAGCCCCAGCATTTT.

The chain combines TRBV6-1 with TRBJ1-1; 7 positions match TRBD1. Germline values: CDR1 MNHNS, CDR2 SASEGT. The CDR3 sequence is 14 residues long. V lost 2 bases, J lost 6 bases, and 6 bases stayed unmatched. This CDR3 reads CASSERGQVAEAFF. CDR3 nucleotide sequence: TGTGCCAGCAGTGAAAGAGGACAGGTAGCTGAAGCTTTCTTT.

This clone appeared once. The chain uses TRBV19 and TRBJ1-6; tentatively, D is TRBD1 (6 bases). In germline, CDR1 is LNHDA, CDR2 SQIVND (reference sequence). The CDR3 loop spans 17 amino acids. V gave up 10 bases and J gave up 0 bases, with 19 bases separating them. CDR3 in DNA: TGTGCCATCAACAGGGTCTTAAGGAGCTCCTATAATTCACCCCTCCACTTT. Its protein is CAINRVLRSSYNSPLHF.

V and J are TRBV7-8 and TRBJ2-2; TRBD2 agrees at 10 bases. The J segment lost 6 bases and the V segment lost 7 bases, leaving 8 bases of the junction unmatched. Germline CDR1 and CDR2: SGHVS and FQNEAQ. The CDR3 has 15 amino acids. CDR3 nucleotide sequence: TGTGCCAGCATAACCAGCGGGGGGGTACCCGGGGAGCTGTTTTTT. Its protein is CASITSGGVPGELFF.

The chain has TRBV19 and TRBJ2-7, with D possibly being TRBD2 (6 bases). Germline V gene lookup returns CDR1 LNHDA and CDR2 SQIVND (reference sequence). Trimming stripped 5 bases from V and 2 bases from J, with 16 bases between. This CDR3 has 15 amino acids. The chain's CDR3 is CASSFPGAVPYEQYF. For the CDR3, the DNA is TGTGCCAGTAGTTTTCCGGGAGCCGTCCCCTACGAGCAGTACTTC.

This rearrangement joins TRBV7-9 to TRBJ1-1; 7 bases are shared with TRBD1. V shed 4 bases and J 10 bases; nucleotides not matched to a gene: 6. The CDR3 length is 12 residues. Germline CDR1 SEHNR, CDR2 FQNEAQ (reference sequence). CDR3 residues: CASSSNRGRAFF. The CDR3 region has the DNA TGTGCCAGCAGCTCTAACAGGGGCCGAGCTTTCTTT. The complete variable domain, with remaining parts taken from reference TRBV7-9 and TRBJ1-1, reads DTGVSQNPRHKITKRGQNVTFRCDPISEHNRLYWYRQTLGQGPEFLTYFQNEAQLEKSRLLSDRFSAERPKGSFSTLEIQRTEQGDSAMYLCASSSNRGRAFFGQGTRLTVV.

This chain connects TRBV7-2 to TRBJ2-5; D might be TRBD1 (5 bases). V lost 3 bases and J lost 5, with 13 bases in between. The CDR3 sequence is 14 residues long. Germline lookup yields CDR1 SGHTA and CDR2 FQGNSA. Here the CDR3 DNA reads TGTGCCAGCAGCTTCGATCAGGGTTTTGAGACCCAGTACTTC. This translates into CASSFDQGFETQYF.

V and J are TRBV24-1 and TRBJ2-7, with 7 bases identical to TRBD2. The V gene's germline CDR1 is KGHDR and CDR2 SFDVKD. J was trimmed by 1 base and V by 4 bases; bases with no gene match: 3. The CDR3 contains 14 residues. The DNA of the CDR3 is TGTGCCACCAGTGAGGGAGGGATTTCCTACGAGCAGTACTTC. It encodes CATSEGGISYEQYF.

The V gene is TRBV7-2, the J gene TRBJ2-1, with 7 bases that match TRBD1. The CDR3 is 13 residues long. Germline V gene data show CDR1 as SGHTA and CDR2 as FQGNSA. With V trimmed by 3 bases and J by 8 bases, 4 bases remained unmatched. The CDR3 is CASSLQGDHEQFF. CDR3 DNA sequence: TGTGCCAGCAGCTTGCAGGGGGACCATGAGCAGTTCTTC.

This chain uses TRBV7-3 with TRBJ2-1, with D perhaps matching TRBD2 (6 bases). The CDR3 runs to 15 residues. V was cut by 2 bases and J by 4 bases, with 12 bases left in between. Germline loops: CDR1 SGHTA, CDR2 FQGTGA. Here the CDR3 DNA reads TGTGCCAGCAGCTTACAGGGACTTCAATACAATGAGCAGTTCTTC. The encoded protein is CASSLQGLQYNEQFF.

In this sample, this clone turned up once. The CDR3 coding sequence is TGTGCCAGTAAAGAGACAGGGCCGAGCACAGATACGCAGTATTTT. As protein: CASKETGPSTDTQYF. V is TRBV19 and J is TRBJ2-3; 7 positions match TRBD1. The V gene end was trimmed by 7 bases and the J gene end by 0 bases; junction bases not matched to a gene: 7. This CDR3 has 15 residues. Germline-derived CDR1 and CDR2 are LNHDA and SQIVND (reference sequence).

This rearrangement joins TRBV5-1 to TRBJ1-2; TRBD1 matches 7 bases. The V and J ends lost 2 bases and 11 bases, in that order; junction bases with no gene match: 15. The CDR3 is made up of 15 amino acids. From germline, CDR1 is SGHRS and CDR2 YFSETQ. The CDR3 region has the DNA TGCGCCAGCAGCTTTTGGGACAGCCTTCCTATCGTATACACCTTC. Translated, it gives CASSFWDSLPIVYTF.

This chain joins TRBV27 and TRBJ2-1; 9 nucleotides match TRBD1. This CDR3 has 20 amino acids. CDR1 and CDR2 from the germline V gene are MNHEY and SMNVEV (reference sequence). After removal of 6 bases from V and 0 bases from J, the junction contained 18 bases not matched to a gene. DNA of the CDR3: TGTGCCAGCAGCCGCACAAGGGGGACAGGGCCTCTTATCTCCTACAATGAGCAGTTCTTC. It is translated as CASSRTRGTGPLISYNEQFF.

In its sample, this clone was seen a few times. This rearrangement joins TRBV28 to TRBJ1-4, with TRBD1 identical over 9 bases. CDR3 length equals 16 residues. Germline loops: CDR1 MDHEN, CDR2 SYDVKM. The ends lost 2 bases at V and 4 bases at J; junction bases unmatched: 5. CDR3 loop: CASSLRLGQGNEKLFF. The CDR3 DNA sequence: TGTGCCAGCAGTTTACGTTTGGGACAGGGTAATGAAAAACTGTTTTTT.

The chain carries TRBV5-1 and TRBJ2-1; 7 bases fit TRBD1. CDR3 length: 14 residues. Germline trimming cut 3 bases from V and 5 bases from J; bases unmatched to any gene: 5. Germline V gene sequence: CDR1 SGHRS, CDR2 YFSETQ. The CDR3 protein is CASSYDRADNEQFF. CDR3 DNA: TGCGCCAGCAGCTATGACAGGGCTGACAATGAGCAGTTCTTC.

The CDR3 spells CASSGPGQGKPEQFF. The CDR3 DNA sequence: TGTGCCAGCAGCGGTCCGGGGCAGGGGAAACCTGAGCAGTTCTTC. The chain uses TRBV28 and TRBJ2-1, with a tentative D call TRBD1 (6 bases). This CDR3 has 15 amino acids. V dropped 6 bases and J dropped 9 bases, with 21 bases sitting between them. Germline loops: CDR1 MDHEN, CDR2 SYDVKM.

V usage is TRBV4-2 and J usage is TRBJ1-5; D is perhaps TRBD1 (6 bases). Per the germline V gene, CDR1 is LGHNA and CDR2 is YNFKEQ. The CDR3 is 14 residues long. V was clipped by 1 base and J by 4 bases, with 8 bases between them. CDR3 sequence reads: CASSQGTENQPQHF. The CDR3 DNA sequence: TGTGCCAGCAGCCAAGGGACAGAGAATCAGCCCCAGCATTTT.

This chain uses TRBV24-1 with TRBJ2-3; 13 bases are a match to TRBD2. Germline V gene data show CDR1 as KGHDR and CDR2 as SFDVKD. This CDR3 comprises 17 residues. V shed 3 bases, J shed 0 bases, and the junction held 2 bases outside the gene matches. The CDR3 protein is CATSDMTSGGSTDTQYF. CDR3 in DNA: TGTGCCACCAGTGATATGACTAGCGGGGGGAGCACAGATACGCAGTATTTT.